The 17 T cell receptor beta chains below were found in one sample sequenced in a study of T cell clusters in autoimmune cytopenias. TRB was amplified from approximately 250 ng of peripheral blood genomic DNA per sample. TRB was amplified by touch-down multiplex PCR, primer pools A and B combined. One entry per CDR3 protein, without DNA, is what TCRdb gives after re-calling the multiplex PCR reads. This repertoire includes some 5,400 distinct CDR3 sequences. These sequences were also reported in another study, on T cell repertoires in aging, cancer and after chemotherapy.

Material: peripheral blood. These receptors were obtained from a human donor in good health.

This chain links TRBV12-3 or TRBV12-4 with TRBJ1-5; TCRdb outputs TRBD1, but without DNA this stays unchecked. This CDR3 is 15 amino acids long. The CDR3 sequence: CASSFRTGGNQPQHF.

V and J are TRBV11-2 and TRBJ2-5; TCRdb indicates TRBD1, and absent DNA this call remains unverified. Germline V lookup: CDR1 SGHAT, CDR2 FQNNGV. This CDR3 has 15 residues. CDR3 region: CASSSPWTDQETQYF.

Considering frequency, this clonotype is medium-sized. The rearrangement uses TRBV18 and TRBJ1-2. Looked up from germline, CDR1 is KGHSH and CDR2 is LQKENI. The CDR3 has 13 amino acids. This chain's CDR3 is CASSREEGSGYTF.

The genes are TRBV5-1 and TRBJ1-2; TCRdb proposes TRBD1, but this gene call is untestable without DNA. In germline, CDR1 is SGHRS, CDR2 YFSETQ. The CDR3 runs to 14 residues. This CDR3 reads CASSFDRVGFGYTF.

J is TRBJ2-1 and V is TRBV28; with no DNA, the TCRdb D assignment of TRBD2 cannot be verified. Germline CDR1 is MDHEN and CDR2 is SYDVKM. The CDR3 loop spans 15 amino acids. This chain's CDR3 is CASRWTSGRYNEQFF.

The rearrangement joins TRBV6-5 to TRBJ1-5. Germline loops: CDR1 MNHEY, CDR2 SVGAGI. This CDR3 region has 14 residues. The CDR3 is CATKGPEGNQPQHF.

This clonotype counts as medium-sized by frequency. The chain has TRBV6-4 and TRBJ2-2; lacking DNA, the TRBD1 call made by TCRdb goes unchecked. CDR1 MRHNA and CDR2 SNTAGT come from the germline V gene. CDR3 length equals 15 residues. CDR3 sequence: CASSKTGALYGELFF.

The chain joins TRBV24-1 to TRBJ2-1; without DNA, the TCRdb call of TRBD2 cannot be checked. This CDR3 is built from 16 residues. Germline-derived CDR1 and CDR2 are KGHDR and SFDVKD. The CDR3 loop is CATSGTRAGTYNEQFF.

Its frequency marks this clonotype as medium-sized. The gene calls are TRBV27 and TRBJ2-1; without DNA, the TCRdb call of TRBD1 cannot be checked. Germline V gene data show CDR1 as MNHEY and CDR2 as SMNVEV (reference sequence). CDR3 length equals 16 residues. The CDR3 is CASSAYRSGPYNEQFF.

This clonotype is identified as medium-sized from frequency. V usage is TRBV6-5 and J usage is TRBJ1-6. This CDR3 is built from 12 residues. The V gene's germline CDR1 is MNHEY and CDR2 SVGAGI. CDR3 protein: CASSYSNSPLHF.

V usage is TRBV29-1 and J usage is TRBJ2-2. Germline CDR1 reads SQVTM; CDR2 reads ANQGSEA. The CDR3 has 13 residues. The CDR3 protein is CSVERVNTGELFF.

This clonotype ranks as medium-sized in terms of frequency. The rearrangement joins TRBV19 to TRBJ1-1. Germline CDR1 reads LNHDA; CDR2 reads SQIVND (reference sequence). The CDR3 extends over 14 amino acids. CDR3 residues: CASSIQDADTEAFF.

Frequency places this clonotype as medium-sized (0.01 to 0.1%). The V gene is TRBV29-1, the J gene TRBJ2-1; TCRdb's D call of TRBD2 is untestable without DNA. This CDR3 is built from 13 residues. Germline CDR1 is SQVTM and CDR2 is ANQGSEA. The CDR3 loop is CSVVLAGENEQFF.

The V and J genes are TRBV7-9 and TRBJ2-7; TCRdb reports TRBD1, a call that lacks DNA to check it against. The length of the CDR3 is 16 residues. Germline V gene data show CDR1 as SEHNR and CDR2 as FQNEAQ (reference sequence). The CDR3 here is CASSFPRGQGAYEQYF.

V gene TRBV24-1 combines with J gene TRBJ2-3; TCRdb calls TRBD1, which cannot be checked without DNA. This CDR3 has 14 amino acids. The V gene's germline CDR1 is KGHDR and CDR2 SFDVKD. CDR3 sequence reads: CATSDPQGPDTQYF.

Frequency places this clonotype as medium-sized (0.01 to 0.1%). J is TRBJ1-4 and V is TRBV6-1. Germline-derived CDR1 and CDR2 are MNHNS and SASEGT. This CDR3 spans 12 amino acids. The CDR3 region is CASSEVGLRLFF.

The V gene is TRBV6-1, the J gene TRBJ1-1; with no DNA, the TCRdb D assignment of TRBD1 cannot be verified. Germline CDR1 reads MNHNS; CDR2 reads SASEGT. This CDR3 spans 15 amino acids. The CDR3: CASSERKGLHTEAFF.